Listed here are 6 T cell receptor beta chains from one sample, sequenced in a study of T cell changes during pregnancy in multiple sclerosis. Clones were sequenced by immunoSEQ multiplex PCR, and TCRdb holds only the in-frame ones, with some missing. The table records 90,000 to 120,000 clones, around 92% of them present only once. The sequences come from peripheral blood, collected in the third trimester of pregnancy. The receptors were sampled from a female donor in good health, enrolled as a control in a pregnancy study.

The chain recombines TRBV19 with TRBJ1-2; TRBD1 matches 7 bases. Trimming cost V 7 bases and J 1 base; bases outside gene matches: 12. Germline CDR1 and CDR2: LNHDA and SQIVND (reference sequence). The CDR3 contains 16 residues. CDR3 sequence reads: CASKPQGQTFNYGYTF. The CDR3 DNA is TGTGCCAGTAAGCCCCAGGGACAGACCTTTAACTATGGCTACACCTTC.

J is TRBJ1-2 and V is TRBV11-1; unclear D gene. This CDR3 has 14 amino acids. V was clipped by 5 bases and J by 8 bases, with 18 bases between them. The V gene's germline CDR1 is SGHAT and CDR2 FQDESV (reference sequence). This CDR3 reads CASSPTRGGGGYTF. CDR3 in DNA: TGTGCCAGCAGCCCAACACGGGGAGGAGGGGGCTACACCTTC.

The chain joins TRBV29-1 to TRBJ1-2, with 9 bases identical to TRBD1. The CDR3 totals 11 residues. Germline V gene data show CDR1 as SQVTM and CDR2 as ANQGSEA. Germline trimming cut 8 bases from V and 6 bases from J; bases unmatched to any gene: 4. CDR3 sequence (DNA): TGCAGCATCGGGACAGGGAATGGCTACACCTTC. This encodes CSIGTGNGYTF.

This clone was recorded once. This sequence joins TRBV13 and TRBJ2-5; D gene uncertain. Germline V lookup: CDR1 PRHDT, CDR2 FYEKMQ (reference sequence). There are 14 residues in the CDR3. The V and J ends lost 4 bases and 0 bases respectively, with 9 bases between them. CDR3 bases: TGTGCCAGCAGCTCCCTCCCCGACCAAGAGACCCAGTACTTC. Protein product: CASSSLPDQETQYF.

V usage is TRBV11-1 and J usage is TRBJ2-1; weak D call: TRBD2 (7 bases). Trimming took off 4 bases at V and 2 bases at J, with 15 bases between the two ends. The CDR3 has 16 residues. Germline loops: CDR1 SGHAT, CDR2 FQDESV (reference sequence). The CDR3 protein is CASSSGWGGPYNEQFF. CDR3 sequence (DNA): TGTGCCAGCAGCTCCGGATGGGGGGGGCCCTACAATGAGCAGTTCTTC.

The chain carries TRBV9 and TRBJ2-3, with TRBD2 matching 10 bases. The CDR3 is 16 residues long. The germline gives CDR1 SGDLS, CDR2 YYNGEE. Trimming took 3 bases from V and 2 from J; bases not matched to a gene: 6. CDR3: CASSALAGEFTDTQYF. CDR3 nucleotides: TGTGCCAGCAGCGCCCTAGCGGGGGAATTCACAGATACGCAGTATTTT.